Below, 5 T cell receptor beta chains from the same sample are listed, as sequenced in a study of cytomegalovirus exposure and HLA in healthy donors. Primers included in the PCR were 60 Vbeta and 13 Jbeta primers. Produced via immunoSEQ multiplex PCR; TCRdb's table is partial and in-frame only. Seen here are some 200,000 clones, 82% observed once, and the top ten hold 0.8%. Sample: PBMCs. Receptors originate from a woman aged 18-29 years in good health and CMV-seronegative.

The chain joins TRBV4-2 to TRBJ1-2, with a tentative D call TRBD1 (5 bases). The ends were cut back, 0 bases at V and 3 bases at J, with 17 bases in the middle. There are 17 residues in the CDR3. Per germline, CDR1 LGHNA and CDR2 YNFKEQ. CDR3: CASSQDSISGGDYGYTF. In nucleotides, the CDR3 is TGTGCCAGCAGCCAAGATTCAATATCGGGGGGAGACTATGGCTACACCTTC.

The genes are TRBV5-6 and TRBJ2-6; D is uncertain. The CDR3 runs 13 residues. Deletions cut 5 bases from V and 2 bases from J, with 5 bases between. Germline CDR1 SGHDT, CDR2 YYEEEE. The CDR3 reads CASRLPGANVLTF. In DNA form, the CDR3 reads TGTGCCAGCAGACTCCCTGGGGCCAACGTCCTGACTTTC.

The rearrangement links TRBV6-1 to TRBJ2-7, with 7 bases identical to TRBD2. CDR3 size: 13 residues. The ends lost 4 bases at V and 3 bases at J; junction bases unmatched: 3. Germline CDR1 and CDR2: MNHNS and SASEGT. CDR3 sequence reads: CASSGVAGYEQYF. In DNA, the CDR3 is TGTGCCAGCAGTGGGGTAGCGGGCTACGAGCAGTACTTC.

CDR3 amino acids: CSVGAGDGGYTF. In DNA, the CDR3 is TGCAGCGTTGGAGCAGGGGATGGCGGCTACACCTTC. This sequence joins TRBV29-1 and TRBJ1-2; D might be TRBD1 (6 bases). Trimming cost V 4 bases and J 8 bases, with 14 bases left between them. CDR1 is SQVTM and CDR2 is ANQGSEA in the germline V gene. The CDR3 has 12 amino acids.

The chain carries TRBV28 and TRBJ1-1; D is perhaps TRBD1 (6 bases). Germline V gives CDR1 MDHEN, CDR2 SYDVKM. The germline V and J ends were trimmed by 1 base and 4 bases, with 10 bases remaining between them. This CDR3 region has 14 residues. CDR3 in DNA: TGTGCCAGCAGTTTATTAACAGGGACCACTGAAGCTTTCTTT. It specifies CASSLLTGTTEAFF.